The 3 T cell receptor beta chains reported below all come from one sample, sequenced in a study of blood T cell repertoires in COVID-19 (TCRdb year 2020). The library was generated by the immunoSEQ multiplex PCR assay. In TCRdb, the immuneACCESS table is reduced to in-frame sequences with V and J assigned. These tables do not hold every clone; where another copy was compared, an unresolved V gene accounts for under half, and the others remain unexplained. Across this sample there are fewer than 250,000 clones, with 70% to 90% seen only once. Of the sample, approximately 0.89% is held by the ten largest clones. Input material: peripheral blood. The receptors were sampled from a man in his forties or fifties with acute or convalescent COVID-19.

The DNA of the CDR3 is TGTGCCAGCAGCCGACAGGGGGATGTCACTGAAGCTTTCTTT. Translation gives CASSRQGDVTEAFF. This chain connects TRBV3-1 (or the pseudogene TRBV3-2) to TRBJ1-1; 9 bases align to TRBD1. The V segment lost 4 bases and the J segment 4 bases; nucleotides outside the gene matches: 4. Germline values: CDR1 LGHDT, CDR2 YNNKEL (reference sequence). The CDR3 consists of 14 residues.

This clone was recorded once. The rearrangement links TRBV28 to TRBJ2-7; 9 bases agree with TRBD1. V shed 5 bases, J shed 3 bases, and the junction held 2 bases outside the gene matches. The CDR3 length is 13 residues. Germline CDR1 and CDR2: MDHEN and SYDVKM. In DNA, the CDR3 is TGTGCCAGCAGTCCGGGACAGGGCTACGAGCAGTACTTC. It yields the protein CASSPGQGYEQYF.

V usage is TRBV3-1 (or the pseudogene TRBV3-2) and J usage is TRBJ1-1, with TRBD1 matching over 7 bases. The V segment lost 1 base and the J segment 5 bases; nucleotides outside the gene matches: 16. Per the germline V gene, CDR1 is LGHDT and CDR2 is YNNKEL (reference sequence). The CDR3 has 18 amino acids. The CDR3 bases are TGTGCCAGCAGCCAAGGAACCCGACAGGGAAGCGGTGGAACTGAAGCTTTCTTT. Translated, it gives CASSQGTRQGSGGTEAFF.